These T cell receptor beta chains were read from a single sample in a study of blood T cell repertoires in COVID-19. Sequenced by immunoSEQ multiplex PCR; TCRdb stores in-frame clones only, minus some. The repertoire holds roughly 70,000 clones, with approximately 90% as singletons. The sequenced sample was peripheral blood. The receptors were sampled from a human donor in a cohort sampled during active COVID-19. Both conserved end residues are part of each CDR3. Each record gives: D gene, V gene, clone size, J gene, CDR3 DNA, CDR3 protein. The D gene is left open where the match is weak. Clone size is given for some rows only: seen once, a few or many times, or a class if the clone is expanded.

D: TRBD2; V: TRBV5-4; size: -; J: TRBJ2-1; DNA: TGTGCCAGCAGCCCTTGGACTAGCGGGGCCTCGCTGGGGCAGTTCTTC; CDR3: CASSPWTSGASLGQFF
D: TRBD1; V: TRBV5-1; size: -; J: TRBJ1-3; DNA: TGCGCCAGCAGCTTGGTCCAGGGGGCCTTTGGAAACACCATATATTTT; CDR3: CASSLVQGAFGNTIYF
D: -; V: TRBV3-1/TRBV3-2; size: -; J: TRBJ1-2; DNA: TGTGCCAGCAGCCGCTCAGGGTATGGCTACACCTTC; CDR3: CASSRSGYGYTF
D: -; V: TRBV7-8; size: once; J: TRBJ1-5; DNA: TGTGCCAGCAGCCTAAGAGACCCTCGGGGCAATCAGCCCCAGCATTTT; CDR3: CASSLRDPRGNQPQHF
D: -; V: TRBV28; size: -; J: TRBJ2-7; DNA: TGTGCCAGCAGTTTAATAGCGGCAGGGCGGTACGAGCAGTACTTC; CDR3: CASSLIAAGRYEQYF
D: TRBD2; V: TRBV10-2; size: -; J: TRBJ2-1; DNA: TGCGCCAGCAGTCTGACTAGCGGCGGCCAAAGCTCCTACAATGAGCAGTTCTTC; CDR3: CASSLTSGGQSSYNEQFF
D: -; V: TRBV5-1; size: -; J: TRBJ2-1; DNA: TGCGCCAGCAGCTTGTTCGGCGGGAACAACATGGATGAGCAGTTCTTC; CDR3: CASSLFGGNNMDEQFF
D: TRBD1; V: TRBV3-1/TRBV3-2; size: once; J: TRBJ1-2; DNA: TGTGCCAGCAGCCAGACAGGGTTGGTTGGCTACACCTTC; CDR3: CASSQTGLVGYTF
D: -; V: TRBV4-1; size: -; J: TRBJ1-4; DNA: TGCGCCAGCAGCCAACTAGTGGGAAAACTGTTTTTT; CDR3: CASSQLVGKLFF
D: TRBD2; V: TRBV28; size: -; J: TRBJ2-5; DNA: TGTGCCAGCAACCCTAACGGGCGGGAGGGCCAATATGGGACCCAGTACTTC; CDR3: CASNPNGREGQYGTQYF
D: TRBD2; V: TRBV5-6; size: -; J: TRBJ2-3; DNA: TGTGCCAGCAGCTTGGAGGCGGGAGGGCCCACAGATACGCAGTATTTT; CDR3: CASSLEAGGPTDTQYF
D: -; V: TRBV5-1; size: -; J: TRBJ2-3; DNA: TGCGCCAGCAGGTTGGGAACTTACGGTACAGATACGCAGTATTTT; CDR3: CASRLGTYGTDTQYF
D: -; V: TRBV19; size: once; J: TRBJ2-5; DNA: TGTGCCAGTAGTATGGCGGAAGAGACCCAGTACTTC; CDR3: CASSMAEETQYF
D: TRBD2; V: TRBV12-5; size: -; J: TRBJ2-1; DNA: TGTGCTAGTGGTTTGGTTCCCCTCCCGCTAGCGGGAGGAAAGGACAATGAGCAGTTCTTC; CDR3: CASGLVPLPLAGGKDNEQFF
D: TRBD2; V: TRBV18; size: -; J: TRBJ2-2; DNA: TGTGCCAGCTCACCTAACAGCGGGATTACCGGGGAGCTGTTTTTT; CDR3: CASSPNSGITGELFF
D: TRBD1; V: TRBV5-1; size: few; J: TRBJ1-2; DNA: TGCGCCAGCAGCGTCACCGGGACAGGGCCCGCCTCGGGCTACACCTTC; CDR3: CASSVTGTGPASGYTF
D: -; V: TRBV5-6; size: -; J: TRBJ1-2; DNA: TGTGCCAGCAGTCGTTTCTCGGGGGACTATGGCTACACCTTC; CDR3: CASSRFSGDYGYTF
D: -; V: TRBV2; size: -; J: TRBJ1-3; DNA: TGTGCCAGCAGAGATTACGGGAACACCATATATTTT; CDR3: CASRDYGNTIYF
D: -; V: TRBV14; size: -; J: TRBJ2-7; DNA: TGTGCCAGCAGCTACGCTCAGGGTCCTTTCTCCTACGAGCAGTACTTC; CDR3: CASSYAQGPFSYEQYF
D: TRBD1; V: TRBV29-1; size: -; J: TRBJ2-5; DNA: TGCAGCGTTGGTACAGGGGGCAGGGTGACCCAGTACTTC; CDR3: CSVGTGGRVTQYF
D: TRBD1; V: TRBV4-1; size: -; J: TRBJ1-1; DNA: TGCGCCAGCAGCCAATACAGGGGGCATGGAGCTTTCTTT; CDR3: CASSQYRGHGAFF
D: TRBD2; V: TRBV7-3; size: -; J: TRBJ2-5; DNA: TGTGCCAGCAGCCCCGGGGGGGGCTTAGGGGCCCAGTACTTC; CDR3: CASSPGGGLGAQYF
D: -; V: TRBV19; size: -; J: TRBJ2-3; DNA: TGTGCCAGCGCAAGGACTAATAAAGATACGCAGTATTTT; CDR3: CASARTNKDTQYF
D: -; V: TRBV19; size: -; J: TRBJ2-3; DNA: TGTGCCAGTAGTATAGGTGGCAGGACTAGCACAGATACGCAGTATTTT; CDR3: CASSIGGRTSTDTQYF
D: -; V: TRBV28; size: -; J: TRBJ2-5; DNA: TGTGCCAGCAGTTTAGAGGCCGTTGAAGAGACCCAGTACTTC; CDR3: CASSLEAVEETQYF
D: -; V: TRBV4-1; size: -; J: TRBJ1-5; DNA: TGCGCCAGCAGCCAAGATCGGACAGTGCTCAATCAGCCCCAGCATTTT; CDR3: CASSQDRTVLNQPQHF
D: TRBD1; V: TRBV6-5; size: -; J: TRBJ1-1; DNA: TGTGCCAGCAGTTACTCGACAGGGTCTACTGAAGCTTTCTTT; CDR3: CASSYSTGSTEAFF
D: -; V: TRBV14; size: -; J: TRBJ1-1; DNA: TGTGCCAGCAGCCAACCGGGTTCGAACACTGAAGCTTTCTTT; CDR3: CASSQPGSNTEAFF
D: TRBD1; V: TRBV2; size: -; J: TRBJ1-6; DNA: TGTGCCAGCAGTTCCAACAGGGGGGATAATTCACCCCTCCACTTT; CDR3: CASSSNRGDNSPLHF
D: TRBD2; V: TRBV5-5; size: -; J: TRBJ2-7; DNA: TGTGCCAGCAGCTTTAGCGGGAGGGTCTTAGACGAGCAGTACTTC; CDR3: CASSFSGRVLDEQYF
D: TRBD2; V: TRBV6-6; size: -; J: TRBJ2-7; DNA: TGTGCCAGCAGCCGCGCTGGTGGGAGGGGCTCCTACGAGCAGTACTTC; CDR3: CASSRAGGRGSYEQYF
D: TRBD2; V: TRBV5-4; size: -; J: TRBJ2-1; DNA: TGTGCCAGCAGCTTGGGGGCCGGGGCGGGAGGGTACAATGAGCAGTTCTTC; CDR3: CASSLGAGAGGYNEQFF
D: TRBD2; V: TRBV5-6; size: -; J: TRBJ2-1; DNA: TGTGCCAGCAGCTTATGGCTAGCGGTAAACAATGAGCAGTTCTTC; CDR3: CASSLWLAVNNEQFF
D: -; V: TRBV4-1; size: -; J: TRBJ1-2; DNA: TGCGCCAGCAGCCTACAGAATGTTTTGGGGGGGACGGGCTATGGCTACACCTTC; CDR3: CASSLQNVLGGTGYGYTF
D: -; V: TRBV29-1; size: -; J: TRBJ1-2; DNA: TGCAGCGTTGGGAGGGATGAAGACTATGGCTACACCTTC; CDR3: CSVGRDEDYGYTF
D: -; V: TRBV10-1; size: few; J: TRBJ2-2; DNA: TGCGCCAGCAACTCGGGGGCCGGGGAGCTGTTTTTT; CDR3: CASNSGAGELFF
D: TRBD1; V: TRBV5-1; size: -; J: TRBJ1-4; DNA: TGCGCCAGCAGCTTGGAATCGGGGACAGGGAATGAAAAACTGTTTTTT; CDR3: CASSLESGTGNEKLFF
D: -; V: TRBV6-5; size: -; J: TRBJ1-2; DNA: TGTGCCAGCAGTTACGACAGCAACTATGGCTACACCTTC; CDR3: CASSYDSNYGYTF
D: -; V: TRBV15; size: once; J: TRBJ1-1; DNA: TGTGCCACCAGCAGAGATCATGTTGGAAGGGGGAGCACTGAAGCTTTCTTT; CDR3: CATSRDHVGRGSTEAFF
D: -; V: TRBV6-5; size: -; J: TRBJ2-3; DNA: TGTGCCAGCAGTTACTCCATTCGAGTGGATACGCAGTATTTT; CDR3: CASSYSIRVDTQYF
D: TRBD2; V: TRBV12-5; size: -; J: TRBJ2-1; DNA: TGTGCTAGTGGTTTGACGGGACTAGCGGGAGTCTATGAGCAGTTCTTC; CDR3: CASGLTGLAGVYEQFF
D: -; V: TRBV28; size: -; J: TRBJ2-3; DNA: TGTGCCAGCAGTTTAAGCGGGAGCACAGATACGCAGTATTTT; CDR3: CASSLSGSTDTQYF
D: TRBD1; V: TRBV24-1; size: -; J: TRBJ2-1; DNA: TGTGCCACCAGGGGACAGGGGGCAGGAAGCTCCTACAATGAGCAGTTCTTC; CDR3: CATRGQGAGSSYNEQFF
D: TRBD1; V: TRBV7-9; size: few; J: TRBJ2-2; DNA: TGTGCCAGCAGCGGTAGGACAGGGGTCACCGGGGAGCTGTTTTTT; CDR3: CASSGRTGVTGELFF
D: -; V: TRBV5-1; size: -; J: TRBJ2-3; DNA: TGCGCCAGCAGCTTGGCCGCTAGTACGAGAGGAGATACGCAGTATTTT; CDR3: CASSLAASTRGDTQYF
D: TRBD1; V: TRBV6-5; size: -; J: TRBJ1-3; DNA: TGTGCCAGCAGTCCGCGACAGGGCTCTGGAAACACCATATATTTT; CDR3: CASSPRQGSGNTIYF
D: -; V: TRBV24-1; size: -; J: TRBJ1-2; DNA: TGTGCCACCAGTGCTGGGGGCGTGAACTATGGCTACACCTTC; CDR3: CATSAGGVNYGYTF
D: -; V: TRBV18; size: -; J: TRBJ1-2; DNA: TGTGCCAGCTCACCATCCCCCCGCGCGTTGACACAGGGAAACTATGGCTACACCTTC; CDR3: CASSPSPRALTQGNYGYTF